Shown below are 24 T cell receptor beta chains from a single sample sequenced in a study of radiation and T cells in renal cell carcinoma. Time point of the sample: baseline pretreatment blood. Treatment meaning: 15 Gy SBRT to primary tumor, nephrectomy 4 weeks later. Data came from immunoSEQ multiplex PCR; TCRdb stores just in-frame clones and leaves some out. The sample includes some 140,000 clones, about 88% of them seen just once. This sample comprised blood, obtained from a patient whose treatment included radiotherapy and nephrectomy. These TCRs come from a woman aged 50 to 60 with renal cell carcinoma.

The chain's CDR3 is CASNEQFF. The CDR3 nucleotides are TGTGCCAGCAATGAGCAGTTCTTC. The chain employs TRBV6-1 and TRBJ2-1; no firm D call. The V end lost 7 bases, the J end lost 8 bases, and 0 bases lay between the germline ends. The CDR3 totals 8 residues. Per the germline V gene, CDR1 is MNHNS and CDR2 is SASEGT.

This chain joins TRBV7-4 and TRBJ2-7, with D perhaps being TRBD1 or TRBD2 (5 bases each). The CDR3 runs to 16 residues. The germline V gene encodes CDR1 SGHVT and CDR2 SQSDAQ. Trimming left V 2 bases short and J 3 bases short, with 17 bases between. CDR3 sequence (DNA): TGTGCCAGCAGCTTAAAGGGGTCTAGCAGAGACTACGAGCAGTACTTC. It is translated as CASSLKGSSRDYEQYF. Filled out from reference TRBV7-4 and TRBJ2-7, the complete variable domain reads GAGVSQSPRYKVAKRGRDVALRCDSISGHVTLYWYRQTLGQGSEVLTYSQSDAQRDKSGRPSGRFSAERPERSVSTLKIQRTEQGDSAVYLCASSLKGSSRDYEQYFGPGTRLTVT.

This rearrangement joins TRBV6-5 to TRBJ1-2; the D is unclear. Germline assignment: CDR1 MNHEY and CDR2 SVGAGI. The CDR3 loop spans 13 amino acids. The germline V and J ends were trimmed by 7 bases and 7 bases, with 16 bases remaining between them. The CDR3 here is CASTYGFGLGYTF. DNA for the CDR3: TGTGCCAGCACCTACGGGTTCGGACTTGGCTACACCTTC.

This clone turned up a few times. The chain joins TRBV6-5 to TRBJ1-1; D may be TRBD1 (6 bases). The V gene lost 8 bases and the J gene lost 3 bases, with 19 bases spanning the gap. The CDR3 consists of 15 residues. Germline assignment: CDR1 MNHEY and CDR2 SVGAGI. CDR3 nucleotide sequence: TGTGCCAGCCGCGGGGGCTCTGCCCTGGACACTGAAGCTTTCTTT. Protein: CASRGGSALDTEAFF.

The chain uses TRBV10-1 and TRBJ1-1; weak D call: TRBD1 (6 bases). From germline, CDR1 is WNHNN and CDR2 SYGVQD (reference sequence). The CDR3 is 13 residues long. With 5 bases removed from V and 3 bases from J, the gap between germline ends came to 10 bases. CDR3 protein: CASSRGLDTEAFF. CDR3 DNA: TGCGCCAGCAGTAGGGGGTTGGACACTGAAGCTTTCTTT.

DNA for the CDR3: TGCGCCAGCAGTCCCGACAGTAGCACCGGGGAGCTGTTTTTT. Encoded protein: CASSPDSSTGELFF. This chain links TRBV10-2 with TRBJ2-2; a weak D match, TRBD1 (5 bases). The CDR3 totals 14 residues. Trimming removed 5 bases at V and 4 bases at J, with 11 bases between. Germline V gene sequence: CDR1 WSHSY, CDR2 SAAADI.

This clone came up once. The chain is built from TRBV6-6 and TRBJ1-4, with TRBD1 as a possible D gene (6 bases). Germline V gene data show CDR1 as MNHNY and CDR2 as SVGAGI (reference sequence). V lost 6 bases and J lost 7, with 18 bases in between. This CDR3 has 15 residues. The CDR3 protein is CASSLAWGATEKLFF. CDR3 DNA: TGTGCCAGCAGCCTTGCCTGGGGGGCAACTGAAAAACTGTTTTTT.

This rearrangement joins TRBV11-2 to TRBJ1-1; perhaps TRBD1 as D (6 bases). Germline V gene sequence: CDR1 SGHAT, CDR2 FQNNGV. V lost 3 bases to trimming and J lost 2 bases, with 10 bases between them. The CDR3 extends over 14 amino acids. In nucleotides, the CDR3 is TGTGCCAGCAGCTTTACACAGGGAAACACTGAAGCTTTCTTT. Translating gives CASSFTQGNTEAFF.

The rearrangement uses TRBV30 and TRBJ2-3; perhaps TRBD2 as D (7 bases). Trimming took 3 bases from V and 2 from J, leaving 15 bases between them. Germline CDR1 reads GTSNPN; CDR2 reads SVGIG (reference sequence). CDR3 size: 15 residues. As DNA, the CDR3 is TGTGCCTGGAGGATAGGGGGGGGCTCCACAGATACGCAGTATTTT. Protein product: CAWRIGGGSTDTQYF.

The chain recombines TRBV7-9 with TRBJ2-6; possibly TRBD1 for D (6 bases). Trimming cost V 3 bases and J 2 bases, with 8 bases left between them. Looked up from germline, CDR1 is SEHNR and CDR2 is FQNEAQ (reference sequence). The CDR3 runs to 15 residues. CDR3 in amino acids: CASSFWTAGANVLTF. The CDR3 DNA is TGTGCCAGCAGCTTCTGGACAGCTGGGGCCAACGTCCTGACTTTC.

The chain is built from TRBV19 and TRBJ1-5; 9 nucleotides agree with TRBD1. The CDR3 covers 15 residues. The V gene end was trimmed by 6 bases and the J gene end by 7 bases; junction bases not matched to a gene: 10. CDR1 and CDR2 (germline): LNHDA, SQIVND (reference sequence). CDR3 DNA sequence: TGTGCCAGTAGACCGGGACAGGGCGGTTACCAGCCCCAGCATTTT. It yields the protein CASRPGQGGYQPQHF.

The gene calls are TRBV29-1 and TRBJ2-1, with TRBD2 as a possible D gene (7 bases). The V gene lost 7 bases and the J gene lost 8 bases, with 18 bases spanning the gap. The CDR3 covers 13 residues. Germline CDR1 and CDR2: SQVTM and ANQGSEA. The CDR3 protein is CSGSPRGGHEQFF. The CDR3 coding sequence is TGCAGCGGTTCCCCGAGGGGGGGCCATGAGCAGTTCTTC.

The V gene is TRBV6-1, the J gene TRBJ1-2; D not resolved. This CDR3 region has 13 residues. V lost 3 bases and J lost 4, with 9 bases in between. Germline CDR1 is MNHNS and CDR2 is SASEGT. The CDR3 loop is CASSDPKFYGYTF. Written as DNA, the CDR3 is TGTGCCAGCAGTGACCCCAAGTTCTATGGCTACACCTTC.

The gene calls are TRBV9 and TRBJ1-3; maybe TRBD1 (5 bases). From germline, CDR1 is SGDLS and CDR2 YYNGEE. The CDR3 has 15 residues. Trimming shortened V by 2 bases and J by 4 bases, and 13 bases separated the two germline ends. The CDR3 loop is CASSVEGREGNTIYF. As DNA, the CDR3 is TGTGCCAGCAGCGTCGAGGGCAGGGAGGGAAACACCATATATTTT.

The chain joins TRBV19 to TRBJ1-2; 9 bases map to TRBD1. This CDR3 contains 14 residues. Unmatched junction bases numbered 5, after V lost 1 base and J lost 8 bases. Germline CDR1 LNHDA, CDR2 SQIVND (reference sequence). CDR3: CASSIVGDRVGYTF. For the CDR3, the DNA is TGTGCCAGTAGTATAGTAGGGGACAGGGTCGGCTACACCTTC.

The chain couples TRBV6-5 to TRBJ1-5, with a possible D match to TRBD1 (5 bases). The length of the CDR3 is 15 residues. Trimming left V 0 bases short and J 9 bases short, with 15 bases between. In germline, CDR1 is MNHEY, CDR2 SVGAGI. CDR3 sequence: CASSYSRQGDVPQHF. As DNA, the CDR3 is TGTGCCAGCAGTTACTCAAGGCAGGGTGATGTGCCCCAGCATTTT.

The chain couples TRBV29-1 to TRBJ2-1; tentative D call: TRBD2 (5 bases). Germline assignment: CDR1 SQVTM and CDR2 ANQGSEA. V was clipped by 1 base and J by 0 bases, with 16 bases between them. The CDR3 runs to 17 residues. CDR3: CSVEGASSWDSYNEQFF. CDR3 sequence (DNA): TGCAGCGTTGAAGGTGCGTCTAGCTGGGACTCCTACAATGAGCAGTTCTTC.

Only a few counts were recorded for this clone. The chain's CDR3 is CASGPVSYNSPLHF. In DNA form, the CDR3 reads TGTGCCAGCGGGCCAGTCTCCTATAATTCACCCCTCCACTTT. The V and J genes are TRBV25-1 and TRBJ1-6; unclear D gene. V gave up 8 bases and J gave up 0 bases, with 8 bases separating them. Germline V gene data show CDR1 as MGHDK and CDR2 as SYGVNS. This CDR3 has 14 amino acids.

The chain carries TRBV18 and TRBJ2-7; 13 bases line up with TRBD2. This CDR3 spans 15 amino acids. Germline CDR1 reads KGHSH; CDR2 reads LQKENI. Trimming removed 0 bases from V and 6 bases from J; junction bases left unmatched: 2. As DNA, the CDR3 is TGTGCCAGCTCACCACCGGGACTAGCGGGGCGCGAGCAGTACTTC. Protein: CASSPPGLAGREQYF.

This clone is a singleton in its sample. V usage is TRBV5-1 and J usage is TRBJ2-5; 7 bases are a match to TRBD2. CDR3 length: 19 amino acids. CDR1 and CDR2 from the germline V gene are SGHRS and YFSETQ. After removal of 0 bases from V and 0 bases from J, the junction contained 14 bases not matched to a gene. Here the CDR3 DNA reads TGCGCCAGCAGCTTGGCCGAAATCTCGCTAGCGGCAAACCAAGAGACCCAGTACTTC. It is translated as CASSLAEISLAANQETQYF. Full variable domain (remainder filled in from reference TRBV5-1 and TRBJ2-5): KAGVTQTPRYLIKTRGQQVTLSCSPISGHRSVSWYQQTPGQGLQFLFEYFSETQRNKGNFPGRFSGRQFSNSRSEMNVSTLELGDSALYLCASSLAEISLAANQETQYFGPGTRLLVL.

The chain employs TRBV2 and TRBJ2-2; D perhaps matches TRBD2 (7 bases). The CDR3 is made up of 14 amino acids. CDR1 SNHLY and CDR2 FYNNEI come from the germline V gene. Trimming stripped 6 bases from V and 5 bases from J, with 13 bases between. Here the CDR3 DNA reads TGTGCCAGCAGGGGGGGGCCCGAGACCGGGGAGCTGTTTTTT. As protein: CASRGGPETGELFF.

This chain connects TRBV7-9 to TRBJ2-7; the D gene is possibly TRBD1 (6 bases). CDR3 length: 17 residues. CDR1 is SEHNR, CDR2 FQNEAQ, per germline (reference sequence). V lost 5 bases, J lost 1 base, and 21 bases lay in between. This CDR3 reads CASSPRQGRGDSYEQYF. CDR3 DNA: TGTGCCAGCAGCCCTAGGCAGGGGCGAGGAGATTCCTACGAGCAGTACTTC.

About this clone: One junction end disagrees with the germline gene, perhaps due to a read error. J is TRBJ1-2 and V is TRBV10-1; D not resolved. Germline CDR1 WNHNN, CDR2 SYGVQD (reference sequence). The CDR3 is 13 residues long. CDR3: CASSESGRGPRHF. CDR3 bases: TGCGCCAGCAGTGAGTCGGGTCGCGGCCCCCGACACTTC.

CDR3 protein: CASQSGGQGARTF. CDR3 coding DNA: TGTGCCAGTCAATCAGGTGGACAGGGGGCTCGCACCTTC. The J gene is TRBJ1-2, the V gene TRBV19; 11 bases fit TRBD1. Per the germline V gene, CDR1 is LNHDA and CDR2 is SQIVND (reference sequence). The length of the CDR3 is 13 residues. Trimming removed 8 bases from V and 13 bases from J; junction bases left unmatched: 12.